Listed here is a single T cell receptor (beta chain). Its antigen remains unknown. TCRdb reanalysed the 5' RACE reads using MiXCR and keeps one entry per CDR3 protein. The data hold some 280,000 distinct CDR3 sequences, with around 15% observed a single time. The data were taken from a study of T-cell memory formation after mild COVID-19. General observations from the study: Clones that contracted from day 15 to 85 had balanced CD4/CD8; later expanders were CD4+ biased. Pre-infection memory carried some responding clones, suggesting that cross-reactive memory joined. Whether day 37 second-wave clones are SARS-CoV-2-specific was not confirmed.

This CDR3 spans 15 amino acids. The germline V gene has CDR1 LGHNA and CDR2 YSLEER. The V gene end was trimmed by 1 base and the J gene end by 3 bases; junction bases not matched to a gene: 5. The sequence came from a man younger than 35 who had mild COVID-19 (a few samples of this study predate the infection). Cell type and time point are not known. The gene calls are TRBV4-3 and TRBJ2-5; 7 bases are a match to TRBD2. The sequencing input was PBMCs or a T cell subset sorted from them (not recorded which). The CDR3 DNA reads TGCGCCAGCAGCCAAGGGGCTAGCGGAAAAGAGACCCAGTACTTC. Its protein product is CASSQGASGKETQYF.